This TCR beta chain stems from a study of CD8 T cells in ankylosing spondylitis. Study-level findings and limits: Ankylosing spondylitis blood appeared to be characterized by a TCR beta motif of roughly eight highly homologous variants. CD8+ cells made up the disease-linked clones, which were relatively rare in peripheral blood. Reportedly, significant enrichment of disease-linked clones occurred in matched ankylosing spondylitis synovial fluid.

CDR1 LGHDT and CDR2 YNNKEL come from the germline V gene (reference sequence). V dropped 8 bases and J dropped 0 bases, with 26 bases sitting between them. CDR3 length: 19 residues. Of note for this clonotype: The antigen remains unidentified.

TCRdb called the 5' RACE reads again in MiXCR, with one record for every CDR3 protein. Of about 240,000 distinct CDR3 sequences in the sample, less than 10% were seen once. The sample consisted of blood, either unsorted or a sorted T cell fraction (not recorded which). The sequence derives from a male donor with ankylosing spondylitis or in good health (not recorded which). The chain uses TRBV3-1 and TRBJ2-1; D gene ambiguous. The DNA for the CDR3 is TGTGCCAGCTGTCCTCTAAAAGGCCCTCACAAGAACTCCTACAATGAGCAGTTCTTC. It codes for CASCPLKGPHKNSYNEQFF.